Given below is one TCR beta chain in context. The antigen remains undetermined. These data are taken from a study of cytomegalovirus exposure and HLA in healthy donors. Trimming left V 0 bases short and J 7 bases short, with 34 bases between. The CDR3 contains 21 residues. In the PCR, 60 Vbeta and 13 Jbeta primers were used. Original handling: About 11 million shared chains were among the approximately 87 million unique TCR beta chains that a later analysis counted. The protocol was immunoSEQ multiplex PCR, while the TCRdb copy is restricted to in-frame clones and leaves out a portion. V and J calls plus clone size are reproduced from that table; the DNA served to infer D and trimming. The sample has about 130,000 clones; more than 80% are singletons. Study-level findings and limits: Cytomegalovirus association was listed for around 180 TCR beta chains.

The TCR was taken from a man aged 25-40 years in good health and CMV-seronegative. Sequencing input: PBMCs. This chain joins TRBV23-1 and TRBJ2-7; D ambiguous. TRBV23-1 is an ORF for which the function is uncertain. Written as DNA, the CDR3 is TGCGCCAGCAGTCAATCATCTGCTTCAGGTCGGCGAGTGATGGATTTACGGGAGCAGTACTTC. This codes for CASSQSSASGRRVMDLREQYF.